This T cell receptor beta chain was sequenced in a study of graft-versus-host responses after intestinal transplantation. Of note for this clone: The target antigen is unknown.

Germline values: CDR1 MNHNS, CDR2 SASEGT. The CDR3 runs to 14 residues. The V segment lost 6 bases and the J segment 2 bases; nucleotides outside the gene matches: 4. The method was immunoSEQ multiplex PCR; TCRdb's version includes in-frame clones alone and lacks a portion of them. The sample shows tens of thousands of clones, 94% of them seen only once. V gene TRBV6-1 combines with J gene TRBJ1-2; 9 bases fit TRBD1. The sequence derives from a human donor who was the organ donor for an intestinal transplant. The source material was unstimulated CD4+ T cells sorted from spleen or lymph node cells, sampled before transplant. In DNA, the CDR3 is TGTGCCAGCAGACAGGGGGCGGGGAACTATGGCTACACCTTC. Translating it yields CASRQGAGNYGYTF.